These T cell receptor beta chains were read from a single sample in a study of T cell responses to AZD1222 COVID-19 vaccine. TCRdb's table, derived via immunoSEQ multiplex PCR, lists solely in-frame clones and lacks some. Here the sample spans 130,000 to 150,000 clones, around four fifths being singletons. The specimen comprised peripheral blood, sampled on day 0 of MenACWY control vaccination. The origin of the receptors is an adult in good health. The CDR3 runs from the conserved cysteine through the conserved F or W. D genes are given only for firm matches. A clone size is listed for some rows: how often the clone was seen (once, few, many), or a class if it is expanded.

j_call d_call v_call clone_size cdr3_aa cdr3_nt
TRBJ2-7 . TRBV9 . CASSVGGGRYEQYF TGTGCCAGCAGCGTAGGTGGAGGGAGGTACGAGCAGTACTTC
TRBJ2-3 TRBD1 TRBV6-5 . CASSSTGGLGDTQYF TGTGCCAGCAGTTCCACAGGGGGTTTGGGAGATACGCAGTATTTT
TRBJ1-2 TRBD1 TRBV5-1 . CASSLQGAGDGYTF TGCGCCAGCAGCCTACAGGGGGCGGGTGATGGCTACACCTTC
TRBJ2-7 . TRBV7-8 . CASSISFTRFRTYEQYF TGTGCCAGCAGCATCTCCTTCACCCGCTTCCGGACCTACGAGCAGTACTTC
TRBJ1-1 . TRBV6-5 . CASRRPGHPNTEAFF TGTGCCAGCAGGAGGCCCGGACACCCGAACACTGAAGCTTTCTTT
TRBJ1-6 . TRBV6-5 few CASRSWDSPLHF TGTGCCAGCAGAAGTTGGGATTCACCCCTCCACTTT
TRBJ1-6 . TRBV5-1 few CASSERQDLYNSPLHF TGCGCCAGCAGCGAGAGACAGGATCTTTATAATTCACCCCTCCACTTT
TRBJ2-5 . TRBV3-1/TRBV3-2 once CASSPGRASETQYF TGTGCCAGCAGCCCGGGTAGGGCGTCGGAGACCCAGTACTTC
TRBJ2-2 TRBD1 TRBV10-1 . CARERQGKIDTGELFF TGCGCCCGCGAACGACAGGGAAAGATCGACACCGGGGAGCTGTTTTTT
TRBJ2-2 TRBD1 TRBV5-1 . CASSLRTGETGELFF TGCGCCAGCAGCTTACGTACAGGGGAAACCGGGGAGCTGTTTTTT
TRBJ2-5 . TRBV7-8 . CASSPGPQETQYF TGTGCCAGCAGCCCGGGCCCGCAAGAGACCCAGTACTTC
TRBJ2-1 TRBD2 TRBV7-9 . CASSLATRGAAYNEQFF TGTGCCAGCAGCTTAGCGACGCGGGGGGCTGCCTACAATGAGCAGTTCTTC
TRBJ1-2 TRBD1 TRBV5-1 . CASSPGQGALDGYTF TGCGCCAGCAGCCCAGGACAGGGGGCACTAGATGGCTACACCTTC
TRBJ2-3 . TRBV6-1 . CASSESRSRRDTQYF TGTGCCAGCAGTGAATCCCGATCCAGGCGGGATACGCAGTATTTT
TRBJ1-1 . TRBV20-1 . CRPGLGAFF TGCAGACCGGGACTTGGGGCTTTCTTT
TRBJ2-1 . TRBV3-1/TRBV3-2 . CASSQAGSPWGNEQFF TGTGCCAGCAGCCAAGCTGGTAGCCCTTGGGGGAATGAGCAGTTCTTC
TRBJ1-1 . TRBV19 few CASSISQMNTEAFF TGTGCCAGTAGTATATCCCAGATGAACACTGAAGCTTTCTTT
TRBJ2-1 TRBD1 TRBV7-3 . CASSTGTANSGQFF TGTGCCAGCAGCACCGGGACAGCCAACTCGGGGCAGTTCTTC
TRBJ2-5 TRBD2 TRBV5-4 once CASSLLAGEETQYF TGTGCCAGCAGCTTACTAGCGGGGGAAGAGACCCAGTACTTC
TRBJ1-1 . TRBV19 . CASSIIQGGVEAFF TGTGCCAGTAGTATAATACAGGGCGGGGTCGAAGCTTTCTTT
TRBJ2-2 TRBD1 TRBV6-1 . CASSERQGSTGELFF TGTGCCAGCAGTGAGAGACAGGGGTCCACCGGGGAGCTGTTTTTT
TRBJ1-1 TRBD1 TRBV7-2 . CASSLTGTGNTEAFF TGTGCCAGCAGCCTGACCGGGACAGGGAACACTGAAGCTTTCTTT
TRBJ2-3 TRBD2 TRBV3-1/TRBV3-2 few CASSPYSGGETDTQYF TGTGCCAGCAGCCCCTATAGCGGGGGAGAGACAGATACGCAGTATTTT